The rows below give T cell receptor beta chains drawn from one sample of a study of blood T cell repertoires in COVID-19. Sequencing used immunoSEQ multiplex PCR; TCRdb keeps in-frame clones, though not all of them. The table has more than 250,000 clones, nearly 85% seen once. Sequencing was performed on peripheral blood. The receptors here all came from a human donor in a cohort sampled during active COVID-19. The CDR3 runs from the conserved cysteine through the conserved F or W. The D gene is left open where the match is weak. Size is stated for part of the rows, as once, few or many counts, or as a class when the clone is expanded.

d_gene	v_gene	abundance	j_gene	CDR3aa	CDR3nt
TRBD2	TRBV5-6	NA	TRBJ2-5	CASTRWAGAEPETQYF	TGTGCCAGCACCAGGTGGGCGGGAGCGGAACCGGAGACCCAGTACTTC
TRBD1	TRBV10-1	few	TRBJ2-5	CASSESKGQGQETQYF	TGCGCCAGCAGTGAGTCCAAGGGACAGGGACAAGAGACCCAGTACTTC
TRBD2	TRBV12-5	NA	TRBJ2-1	CASGTLAGDYNEQFF	TGTGCTAGTGGTACCCTAGCGGGGGATTACAATGAGCAGTTCTTC
NA	TRBV5-6	NA	TRBJ2-7	CASSLGLVDRWHEQYF	TGTGCCAGCAGCTTGGGTTTAGTGGACAGATGGCATGAGCAGTACTTC
NA	TRBV9	NA	TRBJ2-2	CASSPIGGRNTGELFF	TGTGCCAGCAGCCCGATCGGGGGGCGAAACACCGGGGAGCTGTTTTTT
TRBD2	TRBV10-1	NA	TRBJ2-1	CASRHGTSGFYNEQFF	TGCGCCAGCAGACACGGGACTAGCGGGTTCTACAATGAGCAGTTCTTC
TRBD1	TRBV28	NA	TRBJ1-2	CASSVQGTLKTHGYTF	TGTGCCAGCAGTGTACAGGGGACGCTTAAGACCCATGGCTACACCTTC
TRBD1	TRBV10-1	NA	TRBJ2-7	CASSEGTGGSYEQYF	TGCGCCAGCAGCGAAGGGACAGGGGGCTCCTACGAGCAGTACTTC
NA	TRBV11-2	NA	TRBJ1-5	CASSLSPPRPQHF	TGTGCCAGCAGCTTATCCCCCCCGAGGCCCCAGCATTTT
TRBD1	TRBV2	NA	TRBJ2-6	CASSETGAGANVLTF	TGTGCCAGCAGTGAGACAGGGGCTGGGGCCAACGTCCTGACTTTC
NA	TRBV5-1	few	TRBJ1-5	CASRPGVMSNQPQHF	TGCGCCAGCCGGCCGGGGGTGATGAGCAATCAGCCCCAGCATTTT
NA	TRBV7-2	NA	TRBJ2-5	CASSFGLAEETQYF	TGTGCCAGCAGCTTCGGCTTAGCAGAGGAGACCCAGTACTTC
TRBD1	TRBV6-6	NA	TRBJ2-7	CASRLTGSSYEQYF	TGTGCCAGCAGATTGACAGGGAGCTCCTACGAGCAGTACTTC
TRBD1	TRBV7-9	NA	TRBJ2-3	CASSFGDSSSTDTQYF	TGTGCCAGCAGCTTTGGGGACAGCTCTAGCACAGATACGCAGTATTTT
TRBD1	TRBV18	few	TRBJ2-1	CASSQWGTGFGNEQFF	TGTGCCAGCTCCCAGTGGGGGACAGGGTTCGGCAATGAGCAGTTCTTC
TRBD1	TRBV7-2	NA	TRBJ1-1	CASTGTGLVAFF	TGTGCCAGCACCGGGACAGGACTTGTAGCTTTCTTT
NA	TRBV5-6	NA	TRBJ2-7	CASSPSGSYEQYF	TGTGCCAGCAGCCCCTCCGGGTCGTACGAGCAGTACTTC
TRBD1	TRBV6-5	NA	TRBJ1-4	CASSPLRTGGKLFF	TGTGCCAGCAGCCCGTTAAGGACAGGGGGAAAACTGTTTTTT
NA	TRBV10-3	NA	TRBJ2-3	CAISETQGATDTQYF	TGTGCCATCAGTGAAACCCAGGGTGCCACAGATACGCAGTATTTT
TRBD2	TRBV10-1	NA	TRBJ2-1	CASSEPAGGFNEQFF	TGCGCCAGCAGTGAGCCAGCGGGAGGTTTCAATGAGCAGTTCTTC
TRBD1	TRBV24-1	few	TRBJ2-6	CATSETGAGANVLTF	TGTGCCACCAGTGAAACAGGGGCCGGGGCCAACGTCCTGACTTTC
NA	TRBV7-3	NA	TRBJ2-2	CASSDSTAGELFF	TGTGCCAGCAGCGATAGTACGGCCGGGGAGCTGTTTTTT
TRBD1	TRBV6-5	NA	TRBJ2-2	CASSYSISGGTGELFF	TGTGCCAGCAGTTACTCGATCTCAGGGGGCACCGGGGAGCTGTTTTTT
TRBD1	TRBV20-1	NA	TRBJ1-4	CSASGDRGGEKLFF	TGCAGTGCTAGTGGAGACAGGGGTGGTGAAAAACTGTTTTTT
TRBD1	TRBV19	NA	TRBJ1-1	CASRPGTANTEAFF	TGTGCCAGTCGACCCGGGACAGCGAACACTGAAGCTTTCTTT
TRBD1	TRBV29-1	once	TRBJ2-7	CSVERDRPYEQYF	TGCAGCGTTGAACGGGACAGGCCCTACGAGCAGTACTTC
NA	TRBV29-1	NA	TRBJ1-2	CSVERQDYGYTF	TGCAGCGTTGAAAGGCAGGACTATGGCTACACCTTC
NA	TRBV6-6	NA	TRBJ2-2	CASSPDRGTGELFF	TGTGCCAGCAGTCCGGACCGGGGCACCGGGGAGCTGTTTTTT
TRBD2	TRBV6-6	NA	TRBJ2-1	CASSYPTGGPYNEQFF	TGTGCCAGCAGTTACCCAACGGGAGGGCCGTACAATGAGCAGTTCTTC
TRBD1	TRBV3-1/TRBV3-2	NA	TRBJ2-2	CASSQLDRATGELFF	TGTGCCAGCAGCCAACTCGACAGGGCAACCGGGGAGCTGTTTTTT
NA	TRBV6-4	NA	TRBJ1-2	CASRRGGASGGYTF	TGTGCCAGCAGGAGGGGGGGAGCGTCGGGCGGCTACACCTTC
NA	TRBV4-1	NA	TRBJ2-2	CASSQGQTTGELFF	TGCGCCAGCAGCCAAGGACAGACTACCGGGGAGCTGTTTTTT
TRBD2	TRBV6-6	once	TRBJ2-7	CASNKLAGGASGEQYF	TGTGCCAGCAACAAACTAGCGGGGGGGGCGTCGGGCGAGCAGTACTTC
TRBD1	TRBV28	NA	TRBJ1-5	CASSPRTGYQPQHF	TGTGCCAGCAGCCCTAGGACAGGTTATCAGCCCCAGCATTTT
TRBD1	TRBV6-5	NA	TRBJ1-2	CASTGTGNYGYTF	TGTGCCAGCACCGGGACAGGGAACTATGGCTACACCTTC
NA	TRBV4-3	few	TRBJ1-3	CASSPDIELSSGNTIYF	TGCGCCAGCAGCCCAGATATCGAACTGAGCTCTGGAAACACCATATATTTT
TRBD1	TRBV6-5	few	TRBJ1-6	CASTRQGAVNSPLHF	TGTGCCAGCACTCGACAGGGGGCCGTTAATTCACCCCTCCACTTT
NA	TRBV12-3/TRBV12-4	NA	TRBJ2-1	CASSQYNEQFF	TGTGCCAGCAGCCAGTACAATGAGCAGTTCTTC
NA	TRBV5-1	NA	TRBJ2-3	CASSLVEDGTDTQYF	TGCGCCAGCAGCTTGGTAGAAGACGGGACAGATACGCAGTATTTT
TRBD1	TRBV7-9	NA	TRBJ1-1	CASSFLPRGPTEAFF	TGTGCCAGCAGCTTCCTTCCCAGGGGGCCCACTGAAGCTTTCTTT
NA	TRBV19	NA	TRBJ2-3	CASYRGGLWYF	TGTGCCAGCTACAGGGGGGGGCTTTGGTATTTT